The rows below give T cell receptor beta chains drawn from one sample of a study of long-term antiretroviral therapy in people with HIV. This table comes from immunoSEQ multiplex PCR, and its TCRdb copy is limited to in-frame clones, with some not included. In the table there are about 43,000 clones, around nine tenths of which are singletons. The sample in question was unsorted PBMCs, obtained 0.1 years before starting antiretroviral therapy. Receptors originate from a woman in her forties or fifties with HIV. The CDR3 runs from the conserved cysteine through the conserved F or W. Fields, in order: J gene, clone size, V gene, D gene, CDR3 DNA, CDR3 protein. A D gene is named only where the DNA matches it firmly. The size of a clone is reported for some rows only, either as once, few or many, or as a class for expanded clones.

TRBJ2-7 | once | TRBV27 | . | TGTGCCAGCAGTTTCTGGGGGGCGCTCAACGAGCAGTACTTC | CASSFWGALNEQYF
TRBJ1-1 | . | TRBV5-6 | . | TGTGCCAGCAGCTTGTCCCAGGCGAACACTGAAGCTTTCTTT | CASSLSQANTEAFF
TRBJ1-2 | . | TRBV7-2 | . | TGTGCCAGCAGCTCCTTACCCCGGGACAACTATGGCTACACCTTC | CASSSLPRDNYGYTF
TRBJ2-1 | . | TRBV15 | . | TGTGCCACCAGCAGAGTCGCGGGGGCAAACCTTTACAATGAGCAGTTCTTC | CATSRVAGANLYNEQFF
TRBJ2-5 | once | TRBV18 | . | TGTGCCAGCTCACTGTCAGGGCAAGAGACCCAGTACTTC | CASSLSGQETQYF
TRBJ2-4 | . | TRBV2 | . | TGTGCCAGCACCGAAATTGCCCTGCGGATGGCCAAAAACATTCAGTACTTC | CASTEIALRMAKNIQYF
TRBJ1-2 | once | TRBV6-5 | . | TGTGCCAGCAGTCCCTCCCGACAGTTCGTCTATGGCTACACCTTC | CASSPSRQFVYGYTF
TRBJ2-7 | . | TRBV18 | TRBD2 | TGTGCCAGCTCAACTAGCGGGGGGCATGTAGAGCAGTACTTC | CASSTSGGHVEQYF
TRBJ2-7 | . | TRBV11-2 | . | TGTGCCAGCAGCTTTGAGGGGGGCGTATACGAGCAGTACTTC | CASSFEGGVYEQYF
TRBJ1-5 | . | TRBV23-1 | . | TGCGCCAGCAGTCAGGCCGGGGTGGCCAATCAGCCCCAGCATTTT | CASSQAGVANQPQHF
TRBJ2-1 | . | TRBV29-1 | TRBD2 | TGCAGCGTTGTAGAACTAGCGGGGGTGGAGCAGTTCTTC | CSVVELAGVEQFF
TRBJ2-7 | . | TRBV11-2 | TRBD1 | TGTGCCAGCAGCCCGAGGCGACAGGGGGCTGTGCAGTACTTC | CASSPRRQGAVQYF
TRBJ1-2 | . | TRBV5-6 | . | TGTGCCAGCAGCTTTCTCTATGGCTACACCTTC | CASSFLYGYTF
TRBJ1-1 | . | TRBV6-5 | . | TGTGCCAGCAGTTACTCCGACGGTATGAACACTGAAGCTTTCTTT | CASSYSDGMNTEAFF
TRBJ2-4 | . | TRBV6-6 | TRBD1 | TGTGCCAGCGGCACCGGGACAGGGAGAAACATTCAGTACTTC | CASGTGTGRNIQYF
TRBJ1-1 | once | TRBV19 | . | TGTGCCAGTAGTGACACCGGGACGGGGAACACTGAAGCTTTCTTT | CASSDTGTGNTEAFF
TRBJ1-4 | once | TRBV5-4 | . | TGTGCCAGCAGCTTGGGGCTCGAGGGGGGAGAAAAACTGTTTTTT | CASSLGLEGGEKLFF
TRBJ2-1 | . | TRBV9 | TRBD1 | TGTGCCAGCAGCGGACCAACAGGGGAATTGTACAATGAGCAGTTCTTC | CASSGPTGELYNEQFF
TRBJ1-1 | once | TRBV9 | . | TGTGCCAGCAGCGTACACACGAACACTGAAGCTTTCTTT | CASSVHTNTEAFF
TRBJ1-6 | . | TRBV27 | . | TGTGCCAGCACCTTCGGGACGGCGGGCTCACCCCTCCACTTT | CASTFGTAGSPLHF
TRBJ1-6 | . | TRBV7-9 | . | TGTGCCAGCAGCGTGGGGGCTACTAATTCACCCCTCCACTTT | CASSVGATNSPLHF
TRBJ2-7 | . | TRBV18 | TRBD1 | TGTGCCAGCTCACTAACTGGACAGGGCCGAGGAGGTGAGCAGTACTTC | CASSLTGQGRGGEQYF
TRBJ2-2 | . | TRBV9 | TRBD1 | TGTGCCAGCAGCCCCCCCCGGACAGGGGGCTTAAACACCGGGGAGCTGTTTTTT | CASSPPRTGGLNTGELFF
TRBJ2-3 | . | TRBV2 | . | TGTGCCAGCAGTGTCACAGATACGCAGTATTTT | CASSVTDTQYF
TRBJ1-1 | . | TRBV6-5 | . | TGTGCCAGCAGTTACTCGCAGGGAGAAGCTTTCTTT | CASSYSQGEAFF
TRBJ1-2 | . | TRBV27 | . | TGTGCCAGCAGTTTCTCCTATGTGGGGGGCTACACCTTC | CASSFSYVGGYTF
TRBJ1-1 | . | TRBV6-1 | . | TGTGCCAGTAGATCCCGAAGAGGCACTGAAGCTTTCTTT | CASRSRRGTEAFF
TRBJ1-5 | . | TRBV19 | . | TGTGCCAGTAACGCAGGGAGCAGTCAGCCCCAGCATTTT | CASNAGSSQPQHF
TRBJ1-1 | medium-sized | TRBV14 | . | TGTGCCAGCAGCCAAAAAGGGAGAGTTGAAGCTTTCTTT | CASSQKGRVEAFF
TRBJ2-7 | . | TRBV30 | . | TGTGCCTGGGGACTATTGGGTGGCGAGCAGTACTTC | CAWGLLGGEQYF
TRBJ1-4 | . | TRBV27 | TRBD1 | TGTGCCAGCGGTCGGGCGGGGGACAGGACTAATGAAAAACTGTTTTTT | CASGRAGDRTNEKLFF
TRBJ1-4 | . | TRBV2 | TRBD1 | TGTGCCAGCAGCACTCCCGAGGGGGCCGGGGAAAAACTGTTTTTT | CASSTPEGAGEKLFF
TRBJ1-4 | once | TRBV27 | . | TGTGCCAGCAGAACCCGGCCCCCAGGGGCAGGCTCAACTAATGAAAAACTGTTTTTT | CASRTRPPGAGSTNEKLFF
TRBJ2-5 | . | TRBV6-5 | TRBD1 | TGTGCCAGCAGTTACCGGACAGGGGGAGGAGGGACCCAGTACTTC | CASSYRTGGGGTQYF
TRBJ1-1 | few | TRBV13 | . | TGTGCCAGCAGCCGACGGGTGAACACTGAAGCTTTCTTT | CASSRRVNTEAFF
TRBJ2-7 | . | TRBV7-2 | . | TGTGCCAGCAGCAACGACGGCAGCTCCTACGAGCAGTACTTC | CASSNDGSSYEQYF
TRBJ2-5 | . | TRBV30 | . | TGTGCCTGGAGTCCAGGGGCTCCGGAGACCCAGTACTTC | CAWSPGAPETQYF
TRBJ1-1 | . | TRBV4-1 | TRBD1 | TGCGCCAGCAGCCAAGCCCAGGGGGTCACTGAAGCTTTCTTT | CASSQAQGVTEAFF
TRBJ1-1 | . | TRBV19 | TRBD1 | TGTGCCAGTAGTAAACGACAGGGCGAGGACACTGAAGCTTTCTTT | CASSKRQGEDTEAFF
TRBJ1-1 | . | TRBV4-1 | . | TGCGCCAGCAGCCAAGGTCAGGAAGCTTTCTTT | CASSQGQEAFF
TRBJ1-2 | once | TRBV27 | TRBD1 | TGTGCCAGCAGTTTACAGGGGGCGCGTTTTGGCTACACCTTC | CASSLQGARFGYTF
TRBJ1-4 | . | TRBV10-1 | . | TGCGCCAGCAGTGAGTCGGGCAGGGGAGGAAAACTGTTTTTT | CASSESGRGGKLFF
TRBJ2-7 | . | TRBV6-5 | . | TGTGCCAGCAGTTCCCCGGCGTCCGGCTCCTACGAGCAGTACTTC | CASSSPASGSYEQYF
TRBJ2-7 | . | TRBV4-1 | . | TGCGCCAGCAGCCCAACCGGACGGGGGACCTCCTACGAGCAGTACTTC | CASSPTGRGTSYEQYF
TRBJ2-7 | few | TRBV12-5 | TRBD2 | TGTGCTAGTGGACTAGCGGGGGGCTACGAGCAGTACTTC | CASGLAGGYEQYF